A selection of T cell receptor beta chains follows, all from one sample in a study of blood T cell repertoires in COVID-19. Data came from immunoSEQ multiplex PCR; TCRdb stores just in-frame clones and leaves some out. This table holds about 190,000 clones, about 88% found once. Source material: peripheral blood. These receptors were collected from a woman in her thirties or forties who had recovered from COVID-19. Each CDR3 is given with its conserved first and last residue. The D gene is left open where the match is weak. Part of the rows lack a size; the others show once, few, many or a class for expanded clones.

J gene | clone size | V gene | D gene | CDR3 protein | CDR3 DNA
TRBJ2-3 | NA | TRBV11-2 | TRBD2 | CASSSWTSSSTDTQYF | TGTGCCAGCAGCTCCTGGACTAGCAGTAGCACAGATACGCAGTATTTT
TRBJ2-3 | NA | TRBV2 | TRBD1 | CASSSGTGSVDTQYF | TGTGCCAGCAGTTCCGGGACAGGGTCGGTAGATACGCAGTATTTT
TRBJ2-2 | NA | TRBV7-8 | TRBD1 | CASSYRGPSTGELFF | TGTGCCAGCAGCTACAGGGGGCCAAGCACCGGGGAGCTGTTTTTT
TRBJ2-7 | NA | TRBV7-2 | NA | CASSFHSDHYEQYF | TGTGCCAGCAGCTTCCACAGTGACCACTACGAGCAGTACTTC
TRBJ2-7 | NA | TRBV30 | NA | CAWSLSFQQYF | TGTGCCTGGAGTCTGTCGTTCCAGCAGTACTTC
TRBJ1-1 | NA | TRBV6-5 | NA | CASSYFKRNTEAFF | TGTGCCAGCAGTTACTTCAAGAGGAACACTGAAGCTTTCTTT
TRBJ2-1 | NA | TRBV24-1 | NA | CATSDSGRHNEQFF | TGTGCCACCAGTGATTCAGGGAGGCACAATGAGCAGTTCTTC
TRBJ2-1 | NA | TRBV6-5 | NA | CASSYSRGAYYNEQFF | TGTGCCAGCAGTTACTCTCGCGGGGCCTACTACAATGAGCAGTTCTTC
TRBJ1-2 | NA | TRBV18 | NA | CASSPQVGGENYGYTF | TGTGCCAGCTCACCCCAGGTAGGGGGTGAAAACTATGGCTACACCTTC
TRBJ2-6 | NA | TRBV5-1 | NA | CASSLQGVDGANVLTF | TGCGCCAGCAGCTTGCAAGGGGTCGATGGGGCCAACGTCCTGACTTTT
TRBJ1-1 | NA | TRBV5-6 | NA | CASSLAVNTEAFF | TGTGCCAGCAGCTTGGCGGTGAACACTGAAGCTTTCTTT
TRBJ2-7 | once | TRBV4-3 | TRBD1 | CASSPLRTGFSEQYF | TGCGCCAGCAGCCCGCTCCGGACAGGGTTTTCCGAGCAGTACTTC
TRBJ2-1 | NA | TRBV24-1 | NA | CATSDRRGINEQFF | TGTGCCACCAGTGACCGAAGAGGGATCAATGAGCAGTTCTTC
TRBJ2-4 | NA | TRBV10-3 | NA | CAIRQGQSDIQYF | TGTGCCATCAGGCAGGGCCAAAGCGACATTCAGTACTTC
TRBJ2-1 | NA | TRBV7-2 | TRBD2 | CASSSGLAGANEQFF | TGTGCCAGCAGCTCAGGACTAGCGGGGGCGAATGAGCAGTTCTTC
TRBJ1-1 | NA | TRBV11-3 | NA | CASSQGVSTEAFF | TGTGCCAGCAGCCAAGGAGTTAGCACTGAAGCTTTCTTT
TRBJ2-5 | NA | TRBV6-2/TRBV6-3 | NA | CASSFSDYLEGAETQYF | TGTGCCAGCAGCTTTTCCGACTATCTGGAGGGGGCGGAGACCCAGTACTTC
TRBJ2-1 | NA | TRBV11-3 | TRBD1 | CAPQGTGGTYNEQFF | TGTGCCCCCCAGGGGACAGGGGGCACCTACAATGAGCAGTTCTTC
TRBJ2-1 | NA | TRBV30 | NA | CAWTLPYSYNEQFF | TGTGCCTGGACCCTCCCGTACTCCTACAATGAGCAGTTCTTC
TRBJ2-3 | NA | TRBV6-6 | TRBD1 | CATRDSSTDTQYF | TGTGCCACCCGGGACAGTAGCACAGATACGCAGTATTTT
TRBJ2-1 | NA | TRBV28 | NA | CASSYIQGDNEQFF | TGTGCCAGCAGTTACATCCAGGGTGACAATGAGCAGTTCTTC
TRBJ2-2 | NA | TRBV7-7 | NA | CASSLAGVGTGELFF | TGTGCCAGCAGCTTGGCCGGGGTTGGCACCGGGGAGCTGTTTTTT
TRBJ2-5 | NA | TRBV3-1/TRBV3-2 | TRBD2 | CASSQGLAGGAQETQYF | TGTGCCAGCAGCCAAGGACTAGCGGGAGGGGCCCAAGAGACCCAGTACTTC
TRBJ1-6 | NA | TRBV3-1/TRBV3-2 | NA | CASSLGASNPNSPLHF | TGTGCCAGCAGCCTAGGGGCCAGCAACCCCAATTCACCCCTCCACTTT
TRBJ2-4 | NA | TRBV29-1 | NA | CSVEGGAWELGAENIQYF | TGCAGCGTTGAAGGGGGAGCTTGGGAGCTGGGGGCGGAAAACATTCAGTACTTC
TRBJ1-1 | NA | TRBV6-5 | NA | CASSSPSTEAFF | TGTGCCAGCAGTTCCCCGAGCACTGAAGCTTTCTTT
TRBJ2-2 | NA | TRBV5-1 | TRBD1 | CASSVGTGGTGELFF | TGCGCCAGCAGCGTCGGGACAGGGGGAACCGGGGAGCTGTTTTTT